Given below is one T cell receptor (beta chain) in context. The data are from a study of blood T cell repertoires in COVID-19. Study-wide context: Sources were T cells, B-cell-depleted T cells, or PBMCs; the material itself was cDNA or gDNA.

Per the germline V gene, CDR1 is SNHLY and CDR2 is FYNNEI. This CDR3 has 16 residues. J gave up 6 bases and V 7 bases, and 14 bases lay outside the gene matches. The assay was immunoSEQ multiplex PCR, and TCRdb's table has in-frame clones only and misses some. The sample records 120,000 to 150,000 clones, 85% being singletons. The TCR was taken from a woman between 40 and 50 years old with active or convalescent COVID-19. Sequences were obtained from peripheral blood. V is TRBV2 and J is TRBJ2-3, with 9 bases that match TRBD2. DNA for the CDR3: TGTGCCAGCATTCCTTCGGTGGCGGGGGGGCTGGATACGCAGTATTTT. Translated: CASIPSVAGGLDTQYF.